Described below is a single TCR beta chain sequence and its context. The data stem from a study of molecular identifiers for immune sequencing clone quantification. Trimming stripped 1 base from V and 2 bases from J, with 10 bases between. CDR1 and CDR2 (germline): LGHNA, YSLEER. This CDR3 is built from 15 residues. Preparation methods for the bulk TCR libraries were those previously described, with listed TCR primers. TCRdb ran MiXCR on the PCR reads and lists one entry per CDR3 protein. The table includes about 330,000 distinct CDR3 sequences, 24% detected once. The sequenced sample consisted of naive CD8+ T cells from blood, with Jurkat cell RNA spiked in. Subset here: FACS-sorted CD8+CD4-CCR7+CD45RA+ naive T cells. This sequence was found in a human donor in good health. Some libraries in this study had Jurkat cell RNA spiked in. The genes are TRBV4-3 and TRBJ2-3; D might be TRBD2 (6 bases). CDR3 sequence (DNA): TGCGCCAGCAGCCAAGCGGGAGAGTCCACAGATACGCAGTATTTT. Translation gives CASSQAGESTDTQYF.